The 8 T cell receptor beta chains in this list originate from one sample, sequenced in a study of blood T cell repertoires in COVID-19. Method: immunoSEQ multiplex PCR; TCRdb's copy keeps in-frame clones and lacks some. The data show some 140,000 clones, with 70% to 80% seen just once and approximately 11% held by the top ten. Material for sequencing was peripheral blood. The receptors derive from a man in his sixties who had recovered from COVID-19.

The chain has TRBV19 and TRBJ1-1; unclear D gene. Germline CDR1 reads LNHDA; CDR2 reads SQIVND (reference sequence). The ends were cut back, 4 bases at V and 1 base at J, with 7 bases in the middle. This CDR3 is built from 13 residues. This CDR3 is CASSNSKNTEAFF. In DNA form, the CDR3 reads TGTGCCAGTAGTAACAGCAAGAACACTGAAGCTTTCTTT.

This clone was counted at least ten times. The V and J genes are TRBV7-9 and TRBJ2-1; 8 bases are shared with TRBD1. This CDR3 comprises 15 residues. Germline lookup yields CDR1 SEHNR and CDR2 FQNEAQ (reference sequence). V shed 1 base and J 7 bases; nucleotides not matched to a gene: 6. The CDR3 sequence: CASSLDGTGVNEQFF. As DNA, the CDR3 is TGTGCCAGCAGCTTAGACGGGACAGGAGTAAATGAGCAGTTCTTC. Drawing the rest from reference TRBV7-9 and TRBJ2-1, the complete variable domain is DTGVSQNPRHKITKRGQNVTFRCDPISEHNRLYWYRQTLGQGPEFLTYFQNEAQLEKSRLLSDRFSAERPKGSFSTLEIQRTEQGDSAMYLCASSLDGTGVNEQFFGPGTRLTVL.

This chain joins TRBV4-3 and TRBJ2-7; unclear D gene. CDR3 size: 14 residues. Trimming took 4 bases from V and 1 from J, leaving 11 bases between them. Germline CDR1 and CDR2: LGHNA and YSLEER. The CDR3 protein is CASSPSHGSYEQYF. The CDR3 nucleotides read TGCGCCAGCAGCCCCAGCCACGGGTCCTACGAGCAGTACTTC.

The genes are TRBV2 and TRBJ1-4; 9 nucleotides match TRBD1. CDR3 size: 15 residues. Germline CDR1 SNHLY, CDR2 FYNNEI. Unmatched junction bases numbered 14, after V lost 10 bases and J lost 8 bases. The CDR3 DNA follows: TGTGCCACCGGGACAGGGATGTCATTTTTAGAAAAACTGTTTTTT. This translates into CATGTGMSFLEKLFF.

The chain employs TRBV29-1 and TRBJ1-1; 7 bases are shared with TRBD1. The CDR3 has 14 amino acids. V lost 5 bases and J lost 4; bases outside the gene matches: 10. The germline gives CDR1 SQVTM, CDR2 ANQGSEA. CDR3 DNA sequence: TGCAGCGTTTATAAAGGGGGCGCCTCCACTGAAGCTTTCTTT. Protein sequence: CSVYKGGASTEAFF. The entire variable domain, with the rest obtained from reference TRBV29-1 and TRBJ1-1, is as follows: SAVISQKPSRDICQRGTSLTIQCQVDSQVTMMFWYRQQPGQSLTLIATANQGSEATYESGFVIDKFPISRPNLTFSTLTVSNMSPEDSSIYLCSVYKGGASTEAFFGQGTRLTVV.

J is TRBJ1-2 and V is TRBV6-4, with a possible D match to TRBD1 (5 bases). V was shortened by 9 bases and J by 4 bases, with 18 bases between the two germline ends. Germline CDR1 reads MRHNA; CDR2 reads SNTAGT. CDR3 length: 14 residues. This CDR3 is CASISAGNAYGYTF. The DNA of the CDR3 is TGTGCCAGTATATCAGCAGGGAATGCCTATGGCTACACCTTC.

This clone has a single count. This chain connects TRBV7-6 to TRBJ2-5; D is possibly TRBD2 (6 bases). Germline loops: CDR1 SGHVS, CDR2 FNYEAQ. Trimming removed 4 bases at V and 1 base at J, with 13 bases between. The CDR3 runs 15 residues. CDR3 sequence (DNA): TGTGCCAGCAGCTCCCGCCGGGACTTCCAAGAGACCCAGTACTTC. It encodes CASSSRRDFQETQYF.

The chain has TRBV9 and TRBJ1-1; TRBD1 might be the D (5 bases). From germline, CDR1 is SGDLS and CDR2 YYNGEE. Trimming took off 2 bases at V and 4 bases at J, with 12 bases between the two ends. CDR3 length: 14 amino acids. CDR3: CASSVSWQGTEAFF. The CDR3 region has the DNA TGTGCCAGCAGCGTCTCTTGGCAGGGCACTGAAGCTTTCTTT.